Below are 4 T cell receptor beta chains sequenced from a single sample in a study of T cell responses to AZD1222 COVID-19 vaccine. The assay was immunoSEQ multiplex PCR, and TCRdb's table has in-frame clones only and misses some. Altogether some 130,000 clones are present, 88% being singletons, with the ten largest covering approximately 7%. Specimen: peripheral blood, collected on day 0 of AZD1222 vaccination. All receptors come from an adult in good health.

This clone was detected only a few times. The chain employs TRBV12-2 and TRBJ2-7; the D call TRBD1 from the table was never checked on the DNA. TRBV12-2 is noted as a pseudogene. The CDR3 consists of 16 residues. The CDR3 nucleotides read TGTGCAAGTCGCTCAGCGGACAGGGGGTCCTCCTACGAGCAGTACTTC. It encodes CASRSADRGSSYEQYF.

The genes are TRBV7-2 and TRBJ1-2; D may be TRBD1 (6 bases). V dropped 5 bases and J dropped 2 bases, with 9 bases sitting between them. Germline CDR1 reads SGHTA; CDR2 reads FQGNSA. The CDR3 consists of 13 residues. In DNA, the CDR3 is TGTGCCAGCAGCCCCGGGACAAACTATGGCTACACCTTC. Residues: CASSPGTNYGYTF.

This clone was recorded only once. This chain connects TRBV5-4 to TRBJ1-6; a weak D match, TRBD1 (6 bases). Trimming removed 0 bases at V and 10 bases at J, with 14 bases between. CDR3 length: 15 amino acids. Germline V gives CDR1 SGHNT, CDR2 YYREEE (reference sequence). The CDR3 protein is CASSLGTALRSPLHF. CDR3 DNA: TGTGCCAGCAGCTTGGGGACAGCCTTGAGGTCACCCCTCCACTTT.

In the case of this clone: The limits of the CDR3 on the DNA are not certain, so only TCRdb's listed CDR3 is given. The CDR3 reads CASSLRARGSHSNYGYTF. The chain employs TRBV28 and TRBJ1-2; the table's TRBD1 call for D was not verified on the DNA. Germline CDR1 MDHEN, CDR2 SYDVKM. A total of 18 residues make up the CDR3, ends included.